One T cell receptor beta chain is described in this entry. This sample is drawn from a study of radiotherapy plus CTLA-4 blockade in lung cancer. The CDR3 loop spans 13 amino acids. V lost 3 bases to trimming and J lost 0 bases, with 6 bases between them. CDR1 is MNHEY, CDR2 SMNVEV, per germline (reference sequence). TCRdb's copy holds only in-frame clones and misses some; the assay was immunoSEQ multiplex PCR. The sample consists of 95,000 to 150,000 clones, about 87% of them appearing once. The clonotype originates from a human donor with non-small cell lung cancer that progressed on radiotherapy plus ipilimumab. The gene calls are TRBV27 and TRBJ2-7; possible D gene TRBD2, 6 bases. Sample: peripheral blood, taken from a patient treated with radiotherapy plus ipilimumab. The CDR3 sequence: CASSLTSSYEQYF. CDR3 coding DNA: TGTGCCAGCAGTTTGACTAGCTCCTACGAGCAGTACTTC.